This TCR beta chain was sequenced during a study of shared clonotypes between healthy human individuals. Every contributor of samples was a Caucasian grown-up residing in Nashville, Tennessee. Genomic DNA for unsorted samples was obtained from approximately 100 million PBMCs. Study-level points and caveats: Tissue TCR repertoires likely differ from these blood-only repertoires.

CDR1 and CDR2 from the germline V gene are SGHNT and YYREEE (reference sequence). The length of the CDR3 is 14 residues. Trimming cost V 4 bases and J 6 bases, with 17 bases left between them. The study ran the assay at deep level. The method was immunoSEQ multiplex PCR; TCRdb's version includes in-frame clones alone and lacks a portion of them. The profile shows 450,000 to 650,000 clones, just over 75% of them singletons. To note about this clone: The target antigen is unknown.

The sequence was collected from a woman aged 35 to 49 in good health. Some clones in this sample may be carry-over from other donors' samples. The material sequenced was PBMCs. The rearrangement links TRBV5-4 to TRBJ2-7; D is possibly TRBD1 (5 bases). CDR3 DNA sequence: TGTGCCAGCAGCACGGCAGGGTTTTTTCGCGAGCAGTACTTC. Translated: CASSTAGFFREQYF.